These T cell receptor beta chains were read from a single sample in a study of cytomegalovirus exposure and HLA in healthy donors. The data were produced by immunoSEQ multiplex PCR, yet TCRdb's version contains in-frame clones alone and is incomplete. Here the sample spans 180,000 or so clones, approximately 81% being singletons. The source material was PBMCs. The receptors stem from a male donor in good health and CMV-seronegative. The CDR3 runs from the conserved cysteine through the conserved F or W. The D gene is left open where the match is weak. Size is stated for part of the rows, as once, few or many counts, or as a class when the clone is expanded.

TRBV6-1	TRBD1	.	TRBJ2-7	TGTGCCAGCAGAGAGGCGGGACAGGGCTACGAGCAGTACTTC	CASREAGQGYEQYF
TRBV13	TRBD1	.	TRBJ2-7	TGTGCCAGCAGCTTAACAACAGGGGCCTACGAGCAGTACTTC	CASSLTTGAYEQYF
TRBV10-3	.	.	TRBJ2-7	TGTGCCACCAACGACCTCACCCAGGGCTTCCACGAGCAGTACTTC	CATNDLTQGFHEQYF
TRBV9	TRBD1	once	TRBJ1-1	TGTGCCAGCAGCTCAGAGGACAGGCGGAACACTGAAGCTTTCTTT	CASSSEDRRNTEAFF
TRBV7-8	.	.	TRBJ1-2	TGTGCCAGCAGCGACAGGACGGGGTATGGCTACACCTTC	CASSDRTGYGYTF
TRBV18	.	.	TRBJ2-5	TGTGCCAGCTCACCACGACTCCAAGAGACCCAGTACTTC	CASSPRLQETQYF
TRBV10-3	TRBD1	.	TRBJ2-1	TGTGCCACCAGAACCGGGACAGGGTCTTTCAATGAGCAGTTCTTC	CATRTGTGSFNEQFF
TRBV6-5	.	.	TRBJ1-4	TGTGCCAGCAGTTATTCTGGTTCGGTAAGGGGTGAAAAACTGTTTTTT	CASSYSGSVRGEKLFF
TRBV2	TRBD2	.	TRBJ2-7	TGTGCCAGCAGTGAAGTGGGACTAACCGACGAGCAGTACTTC	CASSEVGLTDEQYF
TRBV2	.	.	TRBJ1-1	TGTGCCAGCAGTGTGAGGCCGAAAGCTTTCTTT	CASSVRPKAFF
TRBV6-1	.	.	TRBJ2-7	TGTGCCAGCAGTGAAGCGCCGGGTTCCACCTACGAGCAGTACTTC	CASSEAPGSTYEQYF
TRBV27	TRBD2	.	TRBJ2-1	TGTGCCAGCAGCCGTAGCGGGCCCGGGCGGAATGAGCAGTTCTTC	CASSRSGPGRNEQFF
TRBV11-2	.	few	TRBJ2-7	TGTGCCAGCAGAATCCCAGGGGTCTCCGAGCAGTACTTC	CASRIPGVSEQYF
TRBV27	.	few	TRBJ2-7	TGTGCCAGCAGTTTCGGCTCTACGGGCTACGAGCAGTACTTC	CASSFGSTGYEQYF
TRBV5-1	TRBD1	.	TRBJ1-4	TGCGCCAGCAGCTTGGCCGGGGACAGCGAAAAACTGTTTTTT	CASSLAGDSEKLFF
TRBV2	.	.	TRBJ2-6	TGTGCCAGCAGTCTCCTACGACAGGCTGGGGCCAACGTCCTGACTTTC	CASSLLRQAGANVLTF
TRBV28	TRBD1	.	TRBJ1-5	TGTGCCAGCAGCCCCGGACAGGGGCGAGGCCAGCCCCAGCATTTT	CASSPGQGRGQPQHF
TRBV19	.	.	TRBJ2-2	TGTGCAACAAAGGGGGTCGTAACGAACACCGGGGAGCTGTTTTTT	CATKGVVTNTGELFF
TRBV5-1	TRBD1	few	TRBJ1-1	TGCGCCAGCAGCTTGAAACAGGGGGGGGGCACTGAAGCTTTCTTT	CASSLKQGGGTEAFF
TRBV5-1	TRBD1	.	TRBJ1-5	TGCGCCAGCAGCTTGGTCCCCACTGGGACAGGGGCTCAGCCCCAGCATTTT	CASSLVPTGTGAQPQHF
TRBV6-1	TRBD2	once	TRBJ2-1	TGTGCCAGCAGCGCAGGACTAGTTTCGGGTGAGCAGTTCTTC	CASSAGLVSGEQFF
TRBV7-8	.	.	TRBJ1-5	TGTGCCAGCAGCCCCAGCGGGCATCAGCCCCAGCATTTT	CASSPSGHQPQHF
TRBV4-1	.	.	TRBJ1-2	TGCGCCAGCAGCCAAGACACAGGGAGGGCCATTCACTATGGCTACACCTTC	CASSQDTGRAIHYGYTF
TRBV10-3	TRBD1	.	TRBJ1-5	TGTGCCATCAGTGAGCTACCGAGCCGGGACAGGGCTCGACAGCCCCAGCATTTT	CAISELPSRDRARQPQHF
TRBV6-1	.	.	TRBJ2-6	TGTGCCAGCAAACTCGGAGCCTCTGGGGCCAACGTCCTGACTTTC	CASKLGASGANVLTF
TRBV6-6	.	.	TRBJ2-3	TGTGCCAGCGCGACAGAACCCACAGATACGCAGTATTTT	CASATEPTDTQYF
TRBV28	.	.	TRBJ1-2	TGTGCCAGCAGTCGCGGGACCCGGAACTATGGCTACACCTTC	CASSRGTRNYGYTF
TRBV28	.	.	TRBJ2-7	TGTGCCAGCAGTCCAAGACTAGGCTTC	CASSPRLGF
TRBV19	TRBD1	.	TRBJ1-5	TGTGCCAGTAGTAGGGGGACAGGGGGTGATAGCAATCAGCCCCAGCATTTT	CASSRGTGGDSNQPQHF
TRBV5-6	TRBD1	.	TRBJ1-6	TGTGCCAGCAGCTCCCCACCGGGACAGGGGCATTCACCCCTCCACTTT	CASSSPPGQGHSPLHF
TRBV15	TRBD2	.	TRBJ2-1	TGTGCCACCAGCAGAGATGGGCGGGAGGGAAGCTCCTACAATGAGCAGTTCTTC	CATSRDGREGSSYNEQFF
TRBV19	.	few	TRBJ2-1	TGTGCCAGTAGTGTAGGCGGTGGTGAGCAGTTCTTC	CASSVGGGEQFF
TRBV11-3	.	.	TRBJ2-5	TGTGCCAGCAGCTTAGATGGAGCAGGGGGGGAGACCCAGTACTTC	CASSLDGAGGETQYF
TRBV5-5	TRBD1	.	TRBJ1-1	TGTGCCAGCAGCATCGGGACAGGGAAATGGTCTGAAGCTTTCTTT	CASSIGTGKWSEAFF
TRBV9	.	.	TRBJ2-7	TGTGCCAGCAGCGTAGACGGTAGCGAGAACTACGAGCAGTACTTC	CASSVDGSENYEQYF
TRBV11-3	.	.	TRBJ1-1	TGTGCCAGCAGCTCCAACAGGGATAACACTGAAGCTTTCTTT	CASSSNRDNTEAFF
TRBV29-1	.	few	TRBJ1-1	TGCAGCTTTACCCTAGGGGGTCCTGAAGCTTTCTTT	CSFTLGGPEAFF
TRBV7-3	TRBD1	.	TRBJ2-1	TGTGCCAGCAGCTGGACAGGGGACTATGAGCAGTTCTTC	CASSWTGDYEQFF
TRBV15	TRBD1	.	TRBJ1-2	TGTGCCACCAGCAGAGTCATACCTGGGACAGATTGGGGCTATGGCTACACCTTC	CATSRVIPGTDWGYGYTF
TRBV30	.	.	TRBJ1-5	TGTGCCTGGAGTCATGGCCATCTGCAGCCCCAGCATTTT	CAWSHGHLQPQHF
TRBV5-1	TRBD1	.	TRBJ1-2	TGCGCCAGCAGCCTAGGGGACAGCGCCCTTAACTATGGCTACACCTTC	CASSLGDSALNYGYTF
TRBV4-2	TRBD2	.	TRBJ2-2	TGTGCCAGCAGCCAAGAGCGGGGGGGCCGGGCCGGGGAGCTGTTTTTT	CASSQERGGRAGELFF
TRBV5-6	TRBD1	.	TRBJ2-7	TGTGCCAGCAGCCCCGACAGGGATATTTCCTCCTACGAGCAGTACTTC	CASSPDRDISSYEQYF